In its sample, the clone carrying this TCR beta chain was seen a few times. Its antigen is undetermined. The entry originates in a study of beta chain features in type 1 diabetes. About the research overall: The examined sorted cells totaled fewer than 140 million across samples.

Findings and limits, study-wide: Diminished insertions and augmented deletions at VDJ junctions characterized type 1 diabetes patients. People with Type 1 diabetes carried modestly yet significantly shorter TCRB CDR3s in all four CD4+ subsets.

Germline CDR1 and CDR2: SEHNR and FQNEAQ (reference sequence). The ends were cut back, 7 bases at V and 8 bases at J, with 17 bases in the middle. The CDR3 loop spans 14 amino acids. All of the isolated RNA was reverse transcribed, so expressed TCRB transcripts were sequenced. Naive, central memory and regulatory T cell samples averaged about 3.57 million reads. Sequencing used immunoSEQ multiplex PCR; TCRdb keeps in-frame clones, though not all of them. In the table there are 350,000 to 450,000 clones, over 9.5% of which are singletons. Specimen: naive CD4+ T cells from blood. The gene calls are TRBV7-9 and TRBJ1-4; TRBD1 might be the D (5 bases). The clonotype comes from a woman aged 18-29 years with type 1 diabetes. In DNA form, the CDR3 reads TGTGCCAGCACCCCAGGGCCGGGGGGAGAAAAACTGTTTTTT. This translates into CASTPGPGGEKLFF.